This is a list of T cell receptor beta chains from one sample in a study of T cell responses to AZD1222 COVID-19 vaccine. Data came from immunoSEQ multiplex PCR; TCRdb stores just in-frame clones and leaves some out. The sample lists about 83,000 clones, around 89% seen once, with more than 4.5% in the top ten. The sequencing used peripheral blood, collected on day 0 of MenACWY control vaccination. The receptors come from an adult in good health. Each CDR3 is given without its conserved first and last residue. The order of the fields is V gene, J gene, CDR3 protein.

V gene: TRBV18
J gene: TRBJ2-2
CDR3 protein: ASSFPGYDTGELF

V gene: TRBV9
J gene: TRBJ2-1
CDR3 protein: ASSDQVEDEQF

V gene: TRBV7-6
J gene: TRBJ2-4
CDR3 protein: ASSLGVEAKNIQY

V gene: TRBV19
J gene: TRBJ1-2
CDR3 protein: ASSVTGDYGYT

V gene: TRBV7-3
J gene: TRBJ1-2
CDR3 protein: ASSFGGGGYT

V gene: TRBV6-2/TRBV6-3
J gene: TRBJ2-1
CDR3 protein: ASSYPTVRLLSYNEQF

V gene: TRBV11-2
J gene: TRBJ2-7
CDR3 protein: ASSHPPGTSGGPYEQY

V gene: TRBV6-2/TRBV6-3
J gene: TRBJ2-7
CDR3 protein: ASSWQGGPYEQY

V gene: TRBV19
J gene: TRBJ1-2
CDR3 protein: ASTGGANAGYT

V gene: TRBV19
J gene: TRBJ1-2
CDR3 protein: ASRPSTSLANYGYT

V gene: TRBV11-3
J gene: TRBJ2-1
CDR3 protein: ASSLEKGVVAVNYNEQF

V gene: TRBV7-9
J gene: TRBJ1-4
CDR3 protein: ASSLGDGRNEKLF

V gene: TRBV4-3
J gene: TRBJ1-4
CDR3 protein: ASSQESGGKLF

V gene: TRBV28
J gene: TRBJ2-2
CDR3 protein: ASTTFNTGELF

V gene: TRBV5-5
J gene: TRBJ2-2
CDR3 protein: ASSLAPGGGELF

V gene: TRBV2
J gene: TRBJ1-5
CDR3 protein: ASSYLGAAQPQH

V gene: TRBV19
J gene: TRBJ2-1
CDR3 protein: ASTGTGFYNEQF

V gene: TRBV14
J gene: TRBJ1-2
CDR3 protein: ASSQEQTYGYT

V gene: TRBV11-2
J gene: TRBJ1-6
CDR3 protein: ASSLAFQGRSPLH

V gene: TRBV18
J gene: TRBJ1-1
CDR3 protein: ASSAGQGIGNTEAF

V gene: TRBV7-6
J gene: TRBJ2-2
CDR3 protein: ASSLAGTDIRELF

V gene: TRBV7-2
J gene: TRBJ2-3
CDR3 protein: ASTDRVWGTQY

V gene: TRBV2
J gene: TRBJ1-1
CDR3 protein: ASRKTGGRGTEAF

V gene: TRBV4-2
J gene: TRBJ2-1
CDR3 protein: ASSQDQGGGNEQF

V gene: TRBV9
J gene: TRBJ1-6
CDR3 protein: ASSDDRSNSPLH

V gene: TRBV11-2
J gene: TRBJ1-6
CDR3 protein: ASSPFQDPSGSPLH

V gene: TRBV2
J gene: TRBJ2-1
CDR3 protein: ASSEIPQGGIEQF

V gene: TRBV6-5
J gene: TRBJ1-5
CDR3 protein: ASRKTGRNQPQH

V gene: TRBV5-8
J gene: TRBJ1-5
CDR3 protein: ASSLDGYSNQPQH

V gene: TRBV3-1/TRBV3-2
J gene: TRBJ2-7
CDR3 protein: ASSPQPNWAEQY

V gene: TRBV5-4
J gene: TRBJ2-1
CDR3 protein: ASSSSGSLNEQF

V gene: TRBV19
J gene: TRBJ1-1
CDR3 protein: ASSNLRTDTEAF

V gene: TRBV27
J gene: TRBJ1-3
CDR3 protein: ASSPGYSGNTIY

V gene: TRBV5-4
J gene: TRBJ2-7
CDR3 protein: ASSQDRSYEQY

V gene: TRBV25-1
J gene: TRBJ2-7
CDR3 protein: ASSEKAVSYEQY

V gene: TRBV11-3
J gene: TRBJ2-3
CDR3 protein: ASSPGQGVPSDTQY

V gene: TRBV19
J gene: TRBJ1-5
CDR3 protein: AVRDRGNQPQH

V gene: TRBV7-2
J gene: TRBJ1-2
CDR3 protein: ASSLAGTGYYYGYT

V gene: TRBV7-9
J gene: TRBJ1-4
CDR3 protein: ASSERGVEKLF

V gene: TRBV11-3
J gene: TRBJ2-1
CDR3 protein: ASSLSGSPYNEQF